The 24 T cell receptor beta chains below all came from one sample that was sequenced in a study of blood T cell repertoires in COVID-19. TCRdb's copy holds only in-frame clones and misses some; the assay was immunoSEQ multiplex PCR. The sample holds over 200,000 clones; roughly 92% are singletons and the top ten take 0.82%. The specimen was peripheral blood. The receptors stem from a man between 60 and 70 years old with COVID-19, enrolled during active disease.

This clone was seen once. The rearrangement uses TRBV20-1 and TRBJ2-1; 8 bases fit TRBD2. The CDR3 has 17 residues. V was clipped by 3 bases and J by 7 bases; unmatched bases: 17. CDR1 is DFQATT, CDR2 SNEGSKA, per germline (reference sequence). The CDR3 loop is CSASTSGSRGAGNEQFF. Here the CDR3 DNA reads TGCAGTGCTAGTACCTCCGGGTCGCGGGGGGCCGGGAATGAGCAGTTCTTC.

This chain links TRBV3-1 (or the pseudogene TRBV3-2) with TRBJ1-2, with D possibly being TRBD1 (5 bases). The CDR3 extends over 13 amino acids. From germline, CDR1 is LGHDT and CDR2 YNNKEL (reference sequence). V was shortened by 4 bases and J by 4 bases, with 10 bases between the two germline ends. The CDR3 coding sequence is TGTGCCAGCAGCCCGGGGGTCTTCTATGGCTACACCTTC. Encoded protein: CASSPGVFYGYTF.

The chain combines TRBV10-3 with TRBJ2-3, with 11 bases identical to TRBD1. Per the germline V gene, CDR1 is ENHRY and CDR2 is SYGVKD. V lost 11 bases, J lost 12 bases, and 19 bases stayed unmatched. CDR3 length: 15 amino acids. The CDR3 region has the DNA TGTGCCGTTCACGGACAGGGGGCCCCTGAGGACGCACAGTATTTT. Translating it yields CAVHGQGAPEDAQYF.

The chain carries TRBV2 and TRBJ1-2, with D perhaps matching TRBD1 (6 bases). V lost 7 bases and J lost 4, with 19 bases in between. The CDR3 is made up of 15 amino acids. Germline assignment: CDR1 SNHLY and CDR2 FYNNEI. The CDR3 loop is CASTPTGVLLYGYTF. CDR3 nucleotide sequence: TGTGCCAGCACCCCGACAGGCGTTCTCCTCTATGGCTACACCTTC. Complete variable domain (other parts from reference TRBV2 and TRBJ1-2): EPEVTQTPSHQVTQMGQEVILRCVPISNHLYFYWYRQILGQKVEFLVSFYNNEISEKSEIFDDQFSVERPDGSNFTLKIRSTKLEDSAMYFCASTPTGVLLYGYTFGSGTRLTVV.

This clone turned up a few times. The V call is TRBV7-2, the J call TRBJ2-1; D possibly corresponds to TRBD2 (6 bases). Trimming removed 0 bases from V and 3 bases from J, with 12 bases in between. There are 16 residues in the CDR3. Germline CDR1 reads SGHTA; CDR2 reads FQGNSA. The CDR3 coding sequence is TGTGCCAGCAGCTTAGCGCGGGACTCTCGCTACAATGAGCAGTTCTTC. It is translated as CASSLARDSRYNEQFF.

The chain joins TRBV3-1 (or the pseudogene TRBV3-2) to TRBJ2-7, with unresolved D. The CDR3 sequence is 13 residues long. Trimming left V 1 base short and J 2 bases short, with 6 bases between. Looked up from germline, CDR1 is LGHDT and CDR2 is YNNKEL (reference sequence). CDR3 nucleotide sequence: TGTGCCAGCAGCCAAGGGCGGACCTACGAGCAGTACTTC. This encodes CASSQGRTYEQYF.

The J gene is TRBJ2-1, the V gene TRBV5-4; 8 bases match TRBD1. The CDR3 loop spans 16 amino acids. CDR1 SGHNT and CDR2 YYREEE come from the germline V gene (reference sequence). With 3 bases clipped from V and 3 bases from J, the junction kept 8 bases outside the gene matches. Here the CDR3 DNA reads TGTGCCAGCAGCTCAAGGACAGGGATGAGCTACAATGAGCAGTTCTTC. Translated: CASSSRTGMSYNEQFF.

This chain's CDR3 is CASSPPGYRRREEQYF. CDR3 bases: TGTGCCAGTAGTCCTCCAGGGTATAGGCGCCGTGAAGAGCAGTACTTC. V gene TRBV19 combines with J gene TRBJ2-7; weak D call: TRBD1 (5 bases). Germline V CDR1 and CDR2: LNHDA, SQIVND (reference sequence). This CDR3 spans 16 amino acids. Deletions cut 5 bases from V and 7 bases from J, with 24 bases between.

V usage is TRBV11-3 and J usage is TRBJ2-1; 7 nucleotides match TRBD2. J lost 9 bases, V lost 1 base, and 9 bases had no gene match. Germline CDR1 is SGHNT and CDR2 is YENEEA. The length of the CDR3 is 15 residues. The CDR3: CASSLAGGSTAEQFF. CDR3 DNA: TGTGCCAGCAGCTTAGCGGGCGGGAGTACGGCTGAGCAGTTCTTC.

The CDR3 region is CASSTRTSGPYEQYF. The CDR3 coding sequence is TGTGCCAGCAGCACCCGGACTAGCGGACCATACGAGCAGTACTTC. V and J are TRBV4-2 and TRBJ2-7; TRBD2 matches 10 bases. The germline CDR1 and CDR2 sequences are LGHNA and YNFKEQ. The length of the CDR3 is 15 residues. Losses at the gene ends were 5 bases for V and 4 bases for J; bases not matched to a gene: 8.

The V gene is TRBV3-1 (or the pseudogene TRBV3-2), the J gene TRBJ2-7; possible D gene TRBD2, 7 bases. Germline V gene sequence: CDR1 LGHDT, CDR2 YNNKEL (reference sequence). The CDR3 runs 15 residues. Trimming cost V 3 bases and J 4 bases, with 16 bases left between them. The CDR3 bases are TGTGCCAGCAGCCATGGCCAGCGGGGACAATACGAGCAGTACTTC. Translating it yields CASSHGQRGQYEQYF.

This clone has more than one count but fewer than ten. V and J are TRBV9 and TRBJ2-5; TRBD2 matches 10 bases. The CDR3 sequence is 15 residues long. V gave up 0 bases and J gave up 4 bases; unmatched junction bases: 3. CDR1 and CDR2 (germline): SGDLS, YYNGEE. The CDR3 is CASSVASGRRETQYF. CDR3 in DNA: TGTGCCAGCAGCGTAGCTAGCGGGAGAAGAGAGACCCAGTACTTC.

The count of this clone is one. The CDR3 spells CASSPGTGGYSNQPQHF. The CDR3 coding sequence is TGCGCCAGCAGCCCGGGGACAGGGGGTTATAGCAATCAGCCCCAGCATTTT. The rearrangement joins TRBV5-1 to TRBJ1-5; the match to TRBD1 covers 11 bases. The J segment lost 0 bases and the V segment lost 4 bases, leaving 6 bases of the junction unmatched. The CDR3 is 17 residues long. The germline CDR1 and CDR2 sequences are SGHRS and YFSETQ.

V usage is TRBV3-1 (or the pseudogene TRBV3-2) and J usage is TRBJ1-1; D remains unclear. The germline CDR1 and CDR2 sequences are LGHDT and YNNKEL (reference sequence). This CDR3 contains 19 residues. Trimming left V 5 bases short and J 0 bases short, with 25 bases between. CDR3 loop: CASSSPPGKAPLMNTEAFF. The CDR3 DNA reads TGTGCCAGCAGCTCCCCGCCCGGGAAGGCGCCCCTTATGAACACTGAAGCTTTCTTT.

The gene calls are TRBV28 and TRBJ2-7, with 10 bases that match TRBD1. Losses at the gene ends were 4 bases for V and 3 bases for J; bases not matched to a gene: 12. In germline, CDR1 is MDHEN, CDR2 SYDVKM. The CDR3 is made up of 17 amino acids. CDR3 in amino acids: CASSSPGYWTGGYEQYF. CDR3 nucleotide sequence: TGTGCCAGCAGTTCCCCGGGTTATTGGACAGGGGGCTACGAGCAGTACTTC.

The chain joins TRBV3-1 (or the pseudogene TRBV3-2) to TRBJ2-1, with 9 bases fitting TRBD2. CDR1 and CDR2 from the germline V gene are LGHDT and YNNKEL (reference sequence). V lost 3 bases and J lost 2; bases outside the gene matches: 5. The CDR3 is 16 amino acids. The CDR3 DNA reads as TGTGCCAGCAGCCACCATAGCGGGAGCACCTACAATGAGCAGTTCTTC. It codes for CASSHHSGSTYNEQFF.

The J gene is TRBJ1-3, the V gene TRBV6-6, with no clear D. Germline CDR1 reads MNHNY; CDR2 reads SVGAGI (reference sequence). The CDR3 runs to 14 residues. V shed 6 bases and J shed 4 bases, with 13 bases lying between them. The CDR3 nucleotides are TGTGCCAGCAGGCAGACATCTCTGGGAAACACCATATATTTT. Protein sequence: CASRQTSLGNTIYF.

This chain links TRBV6-5 with TRBJ1-5; D is possibly TRBD1 (6 bases). The V end lost 6 bases, the J end lost 7 bases, and 16 bases lay between the germline ends. Per the germline V gene, CDR1 is MNHEY and CDR2 is SVGAGI. The CDR3 extends over 14 amino acids. CDR3 in DNA: TGTGCCAGCAGGGCTACAGGGATCGGACAGCCCCAGCATTTT. Protein sequence: CASRATGIGQPQHF.

The chain has TRBV27 and TRBJ2-4, with 7 positions matching TRBD2. Germline V gene data show CDR1 as MNHEY and CDR2 as SMNVEV (reference sequence). This CDR3 comprises 17 residues. V shed 8 bases and J 8 bases; nucleotides not matched to a gene: 21. The CDR3 reads CASSSVPGRLGGDIQYF. The CDR3 DNA is TGTGCCAGCTCGTCCGTCCCTGGGAGGCTTGGGGGGGACATTCAGTACTTC.

The V gene is TRBV3-1 (or the pseudogene TRBV3-2), the J gene TRBJ2-7, with D maybe TRBD2 (6 bases). V was pared by 4 bases and J by 0 bases, with 13 bases between. CDR1 is LGHDT, CDR2 YNNKEL, per germline (reference sequence). The CDR3 is 15 residues long. The CDR3 region has the DNA TGTGCCAGCAGCCGCACCGGGACTGTCTCCTACGAGCAGTACTTC. Translating gives CASSRTGTVSYEQYF.

The chain employs TRBV18 and TRBJ1-5; 8 bases agree with TRBD1. V was pared by 4 bases and J by 7 bases, with 9 bases of the junction left unmatched. This CDR3 has 15 amino acids. The germline CDR1 and CDR2 sequences are KGHSH and LQKENI. CDR3 loop: CASSRTDRALQPQHF. CDR3 in DNA: TGTGCCAGCTCACGGACGGACAGGGCTCTCCAGCCCCAGCATTTT.

The CDR3 loop reads CASSLSVRGRAGELFF. For the CDR3, the DNA is TGTGCCAGCAGTTTATCAGTCCGAGGAAGAGCCGGGGAGCTGTTTTTT. V is TRBV27 and J is TRBJ2-2; no definite D call. CDR1 and CDR2 (germline): MNHEY, SMNVEV (reference sequence). Trimming cost V 0 bases and J 6 bases, with 14 bases left between them. The CDR3 spans 16 residues.

J is TRBJ1-5 and V is TRBV6-5; D may be TRBD1 (6 bases). The V gene's germline CDR1 is MNHEY and CDR2 SVGAGI. CDR3 length: 14 residues. V dropped 6 bases and J dropped 3 bases, with 12 bases sitting between them. CDR3 loop: CASRARQANQPQHF. CDR3 nucleotides: TGTGCCAGCAGAGCCAGACAGGCCAATCAGCCCCAGCATTTT.

This chain links TRBV5-1 with TRBJ2-1; the D gene is possibly TRBD2 (5 bases). Germline values: CDR1 SGHRS, CDR2 YFSETQ. Trimming took 1 base from V and 7 from J, leaving 12 bases between them. The CDR3 extends over 14 amino acids. CDR3 region: CASSLSGLWNEQFF. Here the CDR3 DNA reads TGCGCCAGCAGCTTGTCGGGGTTGTGGAATGAGCAGTTCTTC.